This T cell receptor (beta chain) was identified during a study of blood T cell repertoires in COVID-19. Study information: COVID-19 samples from acute and convalescent phases originated in the United States, Italy and Spain. From T cells, B-cell-depleted T cells, or PBMCs came the material, which was cDNA or gDNA.

Authors' methods: From reference gene primer amplification, estimates of nucleated cell counts were derived. Clones were read by immunoSEQ multiplex PCR, and TCRdb kept only the in-frame ones, dropping some. V and J calls and clone size are copied from that table; D and trimming were computed from the DNA. The repertoire holds hundreds of thousands of clones, with more than 75% as singletons. The CDR3 sequence is 12 residues long. The V gene's germline CDR1 is LNHDA and CDR2 SQIVND (reference sequence). The V segment lost 7 bases and the J segment 7 bases; nucleotides outside the gene matches: 6. The sequence came from a woman between 18 and 29 years old who had recovered from COVID-19. The chain uses TRBV19 and TRBJ1-1; TRBD1 aligns across 7 bases. Specimen: peripheral blood. The CDR3 sequence is CASKAGGSEAFF. CDR3 nucleotide sequence: TGTGCCAGTAAGGCAGGGGGAAGTGAAGCTTTCTTT. The complete variable domain, with remaining parts taken from reference TRBV19 and TRBJ1-1, reads DGGITQSPKYLFRKEGQNVTLSCEQNLNHDAMYWYRQDPGQGLRLIYYSQIVNDFQKGDIAEGYSVSREKKESFPLTVTSAQKNPTAFYLCASKAGGSEAFFGQGTRLTVV.